Below, 22 T cell receptor beta chains from the same sample are listed, as sequenced in a study of cytomegalovirus exposure and HLA in healthy donors (dated by TCRdb to about 2017). Libraries were built with the immunoSEQ multiplex PCR assay. For the multiplex PCR, a mixture combining 60 forward primers for TCR Vbeta segments and 13 reverse primers for TCR Jbeta segments was used. TCRdb provides this immuneACCESS table in a form limited to in-frame rearrangements. Some clones are lacking; in checked studies, under half of them reflect an unresolved V gene, and why the rest are absent is not known. This sample comprises over 100,000 clones, about 80% of them detected only once. In total, the top ten clones hold approximately 1.9% of the sample. Sequenced input: PBMCs. All receptors derive from a human donor in good health.

This chain links TRBV29-1 with TRBJ2-3; TRBD1 matches at 10 bases. The CDR3 consists of 14 residues. Losses at the gene ends were 6 bases for V and 1 base for J; bases not matched to a gene: 4. CDR1 SQVTM and CDR2 ANQGSEA come from the germline V gene. DNA of the CDR3: TGCAGCGTCGAGACAGGGGGCCGCACAGATACGCAGTATTTT. It codes for CSVETGGRTDTQYF.

The chain is built from TRBV2 and TRBJ2-3, with 9 bases that match TRBD1. This CDR3 has 14 residues. Germline V gene data show CDR1 as SNHLY and CDR2 as FYNNEI. Unmatched junction bases numbered 8, after V lost 11 bases and J lost 2 bases. The CDR3 loop is CAWPAQGATDTQYF. The CDR3, as DNA: TGTGCCTGGCCGGCACAGGGGGCCACAGATACGCAGTATTTT. The full variable domain, in which reference TRBV2 and TRBJ2-3 provide the parts outside the CDR3, is EPEVTQTPSHQVTQMGQEVILRCVPISNHLYFYWYRQILGQKVEFLVSFYNNEISEKSEIFDDQFSVERPDGSNFTLKIRSTKLEDSAMYFCAWPAQGATDTQYFGPGTRLTVL.

The V and J genes are TRBV5-4 and TRBJ1-4; D might be TRBD1 (5 bases). CDR1 is SGHNT and CDR2 is YYREEE in the germline V gene (reference sequence). The CDR3 is 12 residues long. With 0 bases removed from V and 13 bases from J, the gap between germline ends came to 10 bases. The CDR3 region has the DNA TGTGCCAGCAGCTTGGACGGGAGGGGACTGTTTTTT. The encoded protein is CASSLDGRGLFF.

This clone showed up just once. This sequence joins TRBV5-1 and TRBJ2-7, with D perhaps matching TRBD2 (7 bases). V gave up 6 bases and J gave up 4 bases, with 14 bases separating them. The CDR3 is 13 amino acids. Germline V CDR1 and CDR2: SGHRS, YFSETQ. This CDR3 is CASMRGPMYEQYF. CDR3 coding DNA: TGCGCCAGCATGCGGGGGCCGATGTACGAGCAGTACTTC.

The chain couples TRBV6-5 to TRBJ1-1; D unclear. The CDR3 totals 16 residues. CDR1 and CDR2 (germline): MNHEY, SVGAGI. V lost 2 bases and J lost 2, with 15 bases in between. In DNA, the CDR3 is TGTGCCAGCAGTTACCTCCCACGGGGTGCCAACACTGAAGCTTTCTTT. This gives the protein CASSYLPRGANTEAFF.

The chain employs TRBV7-9 and TRBJ2-7, with D perhaps matching TRBD2 (5 bases). V was shortened by 4 bases and J by 3 bases, with 16 bases between the two germline ends. Germline V gene sequence: CDR1 SEHNR, CDR2 FQNEAQ (reference sequence). This CDR3 comprises 15 residues. The CDR3 coding sequence is TGTGCCAGCAGCTCCCACTCCCGGGATATCTACGAGCAGTACTTC. It encodes CASSSHSRDIYEQYF.

The chain joins TRBV28 to TRBJ2-7, with TRBD2 matching over 8 bases. The V and J ends lost 5 bases and 8 bases, in that order; junction bases with no gene match: 20. The CDR3 has 17 amino acids. The germline V gene encodes CDR1 MDHEN and CDR2 SYDVKM. The CDR3 DNA is TGTGCCAGCAGTCAAATACCACCGGGACTAGGGGGTGCTCAGCAGTACTTC. Its protein product is CASSQIPPGLGGAQQYF.

The chain is built from TRBV6-1 and TRBJ2-3, with a weak D call TRBD1 (6 bases). CDR3 length: 17 amino acids. V lost 5 bases to trimming and J lost 3 bases, with 21 bases between them. Germline CDR1 is MNHNS and CDR2 is SASEGT. This CDR3 reads CASSQGVRGSLTDTQYF. DNA of the CDR3: TGTGCCAGCAGTCAAGGCGTCAGGGGCTCATTGACAGATACGCAGTATTTT.

The V and J genes are TRBV7-9 and TRBJ1-6; 7 bases line up with TRBD1. The CDR3 covers 15 residues. Germline CDR1 reads SEHNR; CDR2 reads FQNEAQ (reference sequence). V was clipped by 5 bases and J by 11 bases; unmatched bases: 12. The chain's CDR3 is CASSQGQAYPTPLHF. In nucleotides, the CDR3 is TGTGCCAGCAGCCAAGGACAGGCCTACCCTACACCCCTCCACTTT. The whole variable domain, remainder taken from reference TRBV7-9 and TRBJ1-6, is DTGVSQNPRHKITKRGQNVTFRCDPISEHNRLYWYRQTLGQGPEFLTYFQNEAQLEKSRLLSDRFSAERPKGSFSTLEIQRTEQGDSAMYLCASSQGQAYPTPLHFGNGTRLTVT.

This clone was counted a few times. This chain links TRBV6-5 with TRBJ1-1, with D perhaps TRBD1 (5 bases). The ends were cut back, 7 bases at V and 0 bases at J, with 12 bases in the middle. Looked up from germline, CDR1 is MNHEY and CDR2 is SVGAGI. The CDR3 covers 14 residues. The CDR3 sequence is CASNPGNMNTEAFF. CDR3 DNA: TGTGCCAGCAACCCAGGGAACATGAACACTGAAGCTTTCTTT.

Details on this clone: The DNA is left out, because the CDR3 cannot be placed on it with certainty; the CDR3 is given as TCRdb lists it. This chain links TRBV28 with TRBJ2-5; TRBD1 is taken as the D call from the table, unchecked against the DNA. The CDR3 sequence runs 15 residues, both termini included. The V gene's germline CDR1 is MDHEN and CDR2 SYDVKM. Here the CDR3 reads CASSFLAGPQETQYF.

This chain links TRBV14 with TRBJ1-5; no definite D call. Trimming removed 0 bases from V and 5 bases from J, with 5 bases in between. CDR1 is SGHDN, CDR2 FVKESK, per germline. The length of the CDR3 is 13 residues. The CDR3 is CASSQDPDQPQHF. CDR3 DNA sequence: TGTGCCAGCAGCCAAGATCCTGATCAGCCCCAGCATTTT.

The chain recombines TRBV7-6 with TRBJ2-7; 11 bases agree with TRBD1. Germline V gene data show CDR1 as SGHVS and CDR2 as FNYEAQ. The CDR3 covers 15 residues. J gave up 4 bases and V 5 bases, and 7 bases lay outside the gene matches. CDR3 sequence reads: CASSPRTGGGYEQYF. Written as DNA, the CDR3 is TGTGCCAGCAGCCCAAGGACAGGGGGCGGATACGAGCAGTACTTC.

This clone occurred a few times. The chain combines TRBV2 with TRBJ2-7; 9 bases match TRBD2. V shed 8 bases, J shed 4 bases, and the junction held 6 bases outside the gene matches. Germline-derived CDR1 and CDR2 are SNHLY and FYNNEI. The CDR3 spans 13 residues. In DNA, the CDR3 is TGTGCCAGCGCTAGCGGGATGGGGTACGAGCAGTACTTC. This sequence encodes CASASGMGYEQYF.

The chain carries TRBV30 and TRBJ1-2; a possible D gene is TRBD1 (6 bases). The CDR3 consists of 13 residues. The V end was cut by 0 bases, the J end by 5 bases, with 10 bases between. The germline gives CDR1 GTSNPN, CDR2 SVGIG (reference sequence). For the CDR3, the DNA is TGTGCCTGGAGTGTACCAGGGGTATATGGCTACACCTTC. This encodes CAWSVPGVYGYTF.

This chain uses TRBV6-6 with TRBJ1-3, with unresolved D. The CDR3 runs 14 residues. Trimming left V 5 bases short and J 4 bases short, with 12 bases between. Germline V CDR1 and CDR2: MNHNY, SVGAGI (reference sequence). CDR3 nucleotides: TGTGCCAGCAGTGCCACCGGGGTCGGAAACACCATATATTTT. It codes for CASSATGVGNTIYF.

This clone turned up a few times. The rearrangement links TRBV5-4 to TRBJ2-1, with TRBD1 matching 10 bases. The length of the CDR3 is 15 residues. V dropped 0 bases and J dropped 10; count of bases not matched to a gene: 7. The V gene's germline CDR1 is SGHNT and CDR2 YYREEE (reference sequence). CDR3 sequence (DNA): TGTGCCAGCAGCTTGGACGGGGACAGGGGAGGCGAGCAGTTCTTC. This translates into CASSLDGDRGGEQFF.

The chain links TRBV10-2 to TRBJ2-7; D is perhaps TRBD1 (5 bases). Germline assignment: CDR1 WSHSY and CDR2 SAAADI. The CDR3 covers 11 residues. Trimming stripped 7 bases from V and 2 bases from J, with 6 bases between. CDR3 sequence: CASMDTYEQYF. The CDR3 coding sequence is TGCGCCAGCATGGACACCTACGAGCAGTACTTC.

CDR3 residues: CASSIVFSNQPQHF. In DNA form, the CDR3 reads TGTGCCAGTAGTATTGTGTTCTCTAACCAGCCCCAGCATTTT. The chain couples TRBV19 to TRBJ1-5; D is undetermined. CDR1 and CDR2 (germline): LNHDA, SQIVND (reference sequence). V was clipped by 3 bases and J by 7 bases, with 13 bases between them. This CDR3 region has 14 residues.

The chain employs TRBV19 and TRBJ2-1; tentative D call: TRBD2 (5 bases). The CDR3 has 12 amino acids. The V gene lost 8 bases and the J gene lost 3 bases, with 8 bases spanning the gap. CDR1 is LNHDA and CDR2 is SQIVND in the germline V gene (reference sequence). The CDR3 DNA reads TGTGCCAGTGGAAGCGGCTACAATGAGCAGTTCTTC. Translated, it gives CASGSGYNEQFF.

J is TRBJ2-3 and V is TRBV29-1, with a possible D match to TRBD2 (6 bases). Trimming took 6 bases from V and 3 from J, leaving 16 bases between them. This CDR3 spans 14 amino acids. Per the germline V gene, CDR1 is SQVTM and CDR2 is ANQGSEA. DNA for the CDR3: TGCAGCGTCTCGGGGGAAACGGTTACAGATACGCAGTATTTT. Translating it yields CSVSGETVTDTQYF.

The rearrangement uses TRBV15 and TRBJ2-3; possibly TRBD2 for D (6 bases). The CDR3 has 15 residues. Trimming left V 0 bases short and J 6 bases short, with 13 bases between. Germline V gives CDR1 LNHNV, CDR2 YYDKDF (reference sequence). The CDR3 here is CATSRDNGRLDTQYF. CDR3 in DNA: TGTGCCACCAGCAGAGATAACGGGAGATTGGATACGCAGTATTTT.